The following is a TCR beta chain sequence with its context. Its specificity is unknown. The sample comes from a study of OX40 agonist ivuxolimab in advanced cancers. Method: immunoSEQ multiplex PCR; TCRdb's copy keeps in-frame clones and lacks some. The sample consists of tens of thousands of clones, 70% to 90% of them appearing once. Study observations and caveats: It was not determined which antigens were specifically recognized by the peripheral T cells that had undergone clonal expansion.

Looked up from germline, CDR1 is SGHTA and CDR2 is FQGNSA. The ends were cut back, 6 bases at V and 6 bases at J, with 18 bases in the middle. The CDR3 consists of 15 residues. The J gene is TRBJ2-1, the V gene TRBV7-2; possibly TRBD1 for D (5 bases). The receptor was derived from an adult with an advanced solid tumor such as melanoma, head and neck, liver or kidney cancer. Source: CD4+ or CD8+ T cells sorted from blood, taken in a trial of the OX40 agonist ivuxolimab. This CDR3 reads CASSTSRGSSNEQFF. CDR3 in DNA: TGTGCCAGCAGTACGTCTAGGGGCTCTAGCAATGAGCAGTTCTTC.